The 15 T cell receptor beta chains given below trace back to one sample, sequenced in a study of blood T cell repertoires in COVID-19 (dated by TCRdb to 2018 to 2020). To prepare the library, the immunoSEQ multiplex PCR assay was applied. TCRdb limited this immuneACCESS table to in-frame rearrangements with V and J called. A share of clones is missing; checked studies link under half to unresolved V genes, and the rest is unexplained. The sample contains roughly 200,000 clones, about 81% of them found a single time. About an eighth of the sample is taken by the ten largest. Input material: peripheral blood. The receptors here all came from a woman aged 80 or older with COVID-19, enrolled during active disease.

The rearrangement links TRBV4-2 to TRBJ2-5, with TRBD2 matching over 9 bases. Germline V lookup: CDR1 LGHNA, CDR2 YNFKEQ. V shed 0 bases, J shed 4 bases, and the junction held 6 bases outside the gene matches. The CDR3 is 16 amino acids. CDR3 region: CASSQEWRGGRETQYF. In DNA form, the CDR3 reads TGTGCCAGCAGCCAAGAATGGCGGGGGGGCCGAGAGACCCAGTACTTC.

For the CDR3, the DNA is TGTGCCAGCAGCTTAGACAGGGCCGGGTACAATGAGCAGTTCTTC. This encodes CASSLDRAGYNEQFF. The chain is built from TRBV7-8 and TRBJ2-1, with a weak D call TRBD1 (6 bases). Deletions cut 1 base from V and 4 bases from J, with 11 bases between. This CDR3 is built from 15 residues. CDR1 is SGHVS and CDR2 is FQNEAQ in the germline V gene.

V and J are TRBV28 and TRBJ2-3; possible D gene TRBD2, 7 bases. Germline CDR1 and CDR2: MDHEN and SYDVKM. CDR3 length: 15 amino acids. V lost 8 bases, J lost 3 bases, and 18 bases lay in between. The CDR3, as DNA: TGTGCCAGCTCCTCTGGGGGGAGGGGGACAGATACGCAGTATTTT. Encoded protein: CASSSGGRGTDTQYF.

V and J are TRBV11-3 and TRBJ2-7, with D maybe TRBD1 (6 bases). Germline V gene sequence: CDR1 SGHNT, CDR2 YENEEA. V was clipped by 5 bases and J by 0 bases, with 14 bases between them. The CDR3 length is 15 residues. The CDR3 DNA sequence: TGTGCCAGCAGCGCCCAGGGGCCCCTCTCCTACGAGCAGTACTTC. Amino acid sequence: CASSAQGPLSYEQYF.

The chain has TRBV5-4 and TRBJ2-1, with 10 bases that match TRBD1. Germline CDR1 and CDR2: SGHNT and YYREEE (reference sequence). J was trimmed by 7 bases and V by 5 bases; bases with no gene match: 9. The CDR3 runs 15 residues. The CDR3: CASRSRQGALNEQFF. The CDR3 DNA reads TGTGCCAGCAGATCCCGACAGGGGGCGCTTAATGAGCAGTTCTTC.

V and J are TRBV19 and TRBJ1-1, with a weak D call TRBD1 (5 bases). CDR3 size: 17 residues. Germline V gives CDR1 LNHDA, CDR2 SQIVND (reference sequence). With 7 bases removed from V and 1 base from J, the gap between germline ends came to 22 bases. The CDR3 region has the DNA TGTGCCAGTACCCCTTCCTATAGGGGATGGCGGAACACTGAAGCTTTCTTT. The encoded protein is CASTPSYRGWRNTEAFF.

This clone was detected once. V is TRBV5-6 and J is TRBJ2-3; the match to TRBD1 covers 7 bases. With 6 bases clipped from V and 4 bases from J, the junction kept 5 bases outside the gene matches. Germline loops: CDR1 SGHDT, CDR2 YYEEEE. The CDR3 is 13 residues long. This CDR3 reads CASTYRGPDTQYF. The CDR3 DNA sequence: TGTGCCAGCACCTACAGGGGACCAGATACGCAGTATTTT.

The chain combines TRBV2 with TRBJ2-1, with 7 positions matching TRBD2. The CDR3 length is 14 residues. Germline V CDR1 and CDR2: SNHLY, FYNNEI. The J segment lost 3 bases and the V segment lost 5 bases, leaving 4 bases of the junction unmatched. In DNA form, the CDR3 reads TGTGCCAGCAGTCCTAGCGGAAACTACAATGAGCAGTTCTTC. This gives the protein CASSPSGNYNEQFF.

The chain uses TRBV7-9 and TRBJ1-2; D remains ambiguous. V lost 6 bases and J 7 bases, leaving 6 bases between the germline ends. Germline assignment: CDR1 SEHNR and CDR2 FQNEAQ (reference sequence). This CDR3 has 10 residues. CDR3 residues: CASSHSGYTF. Here the CDR3 DNA reads TGTGCCAGCAGTCATAGTGGCTACACCTTC.

This clone was seen more than once but under ten times. This rearrangement joins TRBV7-2 to TRBJ2-3, with 10 bases that match TRBD1. Germline lookup yields CDR1 SGHTA and CDR2 FQGNSA. After removal of 3 bases from V and 0 bases from J, the junction contained 0 bases not matched to a gene. The CDR3 covers 15 residues. As DNA, the CDR3 is TGTGCCAGCAGCTTGGACAGGGGGAGCACAGATACGCAGTATTTT. This sequence encodes CASSLDRGSTDTQYF.

This clone was seen a few times. The V and J genes are TRBV18 and TRBJ2-1, with 7 bases that match TRBD2. This CDR3 region has 16 residues. Losses at the gene ends were 0 bases for V and 2 bases for J; bases not matched to a gene: 4. The germline gives CDR1 KGHSH, CDR2 LQKENI. The CDR3 region is CASSPPSGRTYNEQFF. The CDR3 bases are TGTGCCAGCTCACCACCTAGCGGGCGCACCTACAATGAGCAGTTCTTC.

The CDR3 bases are TGTGCCAGTAGTCCACCCCGGGGAGGGCGGACCACTGAAGCTTTCTTT. Encoded protein: CASSPPRGGRTTEAFF. V is TRBV19 and J is TRBJ1-1; D gene uncertain. Between the trimmed V and J ends, which lost 5 bases and 4 bases, there was a span of 20 bases. The length of the CDR3 is 16 residues. Germline V lookup: CDR1 LNHDA, CDR2 SQIVND (reference sequence).

This chain joins TRBV27 and TRBJ1-1; possibly TRBD1 for D (5 bases). The CDR3 is 14 amino acids. Germline assignment: CDR1 MNHEY and CDR2 SMNVEV (reference sequence). Trimming pared 6 bases from V and 6 bases from J, leaving 17 bases between. Here the CDR3 DNA reads TGTGCCAGCAGACAAGGGGTAGGTTTGGCTGAAGCTTTCTTT. Translated, it gives CASRQGVGLAEAFF.

This clone was seen just once. This chain links TRBV29-1 with TRBJ1-1; tentative D call: TRBD1 (5 bases). V was cut by 0 bases and J by 0 bases, with 11 bases left in between. Germline lookup yields CDR1 SQVTM and CDR2 ANQGSEA. The CDR3 contains 15 residues. The CDR3 sequence is CSVEDRQGMNTEAFF. Here the CDR3 DNA reads TGCAGCGTTGAAGATCGGCAGGGAATGAACACTGAAGCTTTCTTT.

In DNA, the CDR3 is TGTGCCAGCAGCCCGTGGGACGGCTGGCGGGGTTCTGAAGCTTTCTTT. This translates into CASSPWDGWRGSEAFF. The chain has TRBV5-8 and TRBJ1-1, with TRBD1 as a possible D gene (5 bases). Trimming left V 4 bases short and J 6 bases short, with 22 bases between. This CDR3 contains 16 residues. Germline V gene sequence: CDR1 SGHTS, CDR2 YDEGEE.